This T cell receptor (beta chain) was identified in a study of regulatory T cells in long-lasting Graves disease. This clonotype was observed a handful of times. Time point noted: newly diagnosed GD, antithyroid drugs for less than 3 months. RNA from PBMCs was the source of the TCR library. Library construction for TCR beta used iRepertoire HTBI primers and Arm-PCR of CDR3 regions. How the authors handled the data: Samples collectively showed some 60 TRBV and fewer than 15 TRBJ segments. Each CDR3 protein gets one entry after TCRdb re-called the multiplex PCR reads with MiXCR. TCRdb's processing, not the authors', yielded these V and J calls. The data show fewer than 550,000 distinct CDR3 sequences, with 15% to 20% seen just once and 20% to 25% held by the top ten. The sample was also reused in another study, on T cells in Graves' hyperthyroidism and ophthalmopathy.

The material was peripheral blood mononuclear cells (PBMCs), obtained at new diagnosis, from a patient treated with antithyroid drugs. The sequence was collected from a woman aged 35-60 years with Graves disease.

The CDR3 region is CASSVAGGPVDTQYF. The CDR3 DNA follows: TGTGCCAGCAGCGTAGCGGGGGGGCCGGTAGATACGCAGTATTTT. The genes are TRBV9 and TRBJ2-3; 8 bases map to TRBD2. CDR1 and CDR2 from the germline V gene are SGDLS and YYNGEE. The length of the CDR3 is 15 residues. J lost 5 bases, V lost 0 bases, and 5 bases had no gene match.